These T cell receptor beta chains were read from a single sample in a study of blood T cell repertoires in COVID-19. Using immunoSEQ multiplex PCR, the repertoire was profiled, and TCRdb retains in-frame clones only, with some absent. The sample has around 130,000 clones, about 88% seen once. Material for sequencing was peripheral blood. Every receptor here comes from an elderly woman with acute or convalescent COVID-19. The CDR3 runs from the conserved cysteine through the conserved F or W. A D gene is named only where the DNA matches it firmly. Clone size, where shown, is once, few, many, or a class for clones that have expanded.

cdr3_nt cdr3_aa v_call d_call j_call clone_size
TGTGCCAGCAGAGGGACAGGGGACGAGCAGTACTTC CASRGTGDEQYF TRBV12-3/TRBV12-4 TRBD1 TRBJ2-7 -
TGCGCCAGCAGCTTGGTCGGCAGGGGGTGGAATTCACCCCTCCACTTT CASSLVGRGWNSPLHF TRBV5-1 TRBD1 TRBJ1-6 -
TGCGCCAGCAGCCAGCACGGGACAGGGGACGTGGGAGGGGAGACCCAGTACTTC CASSQHGTGDVGGETQYF TRBV5-1 TRBD1 TRBJ2-5 -
TGTGCCAGTAGTAGCCTGGGACAGCTGTCACGAAAAGATTATAGCAATCAGCCCCAGCATTTT CASSSLGQLSRKDYSNQPQHF TRBV19 TRBD1 TRBJ1-5 -
TGCGCCAGCAGCCAAGTGCTCCGGGACACCTCTCGGAACACTGAAGCTTTCTTT CASSQVLRDTSRNTEAFF TRBV4-3 - TRBJ1-1 -
TGTGCCAGCAGCGCCCGGGACAGGGGACCCCAAGAGACCCAGTACTTC CASSARDRGPQETQYF TRBV9 TRBD1 TRBJ2-5 -
TGTGCCAGCAGCTTACTAGCGGGGGGGCCCGATACGCAGTATTTT CASSLLAGGPDTQYF TRBV7-8 TRBD2 TRBJ2-3 -
TGCAGTGCAAGTGCAATGAACACTGAAGCTTTCTTT CSASAMNTEAFF TRBV20-1 - TRBJ1-1 -
TGCGCCAGCAGCCCCGGCACAGTTGCAACTAATGAAAAACTGTTTTTT CASSPGTVATNEKLFF TRBV4-1 - TRBJ1-4 -
TGTGCCAGCAGCCCTGGGACTAGCGGGAGCCACGAGCAGTACTTC CASSPGTSGSHEQYF TRBV7-8 TRBD2 TRBJ2-7 -
TGTGCCAGCAGTTTATCTCCCGGTAACGAGCAGTACTTC CASSLSPGNEQYF TRBV27 - TRBJ2-7 few
TGTGCCAGCAGTAAAACAGGGGCCAATGAAAAACTGTTTTTT CASSKTGANEKLFF TRBV6-1 TRBD1 TRBJ1-4 once
TGTGCCAGCAGTTACTCAAACCATCCCCGGACAGGGGGTCGACAGCCCCAGCATTTT CASSYSNHPRTGGRQPQHF TRBV6-2/TRBV6-3 TRBD1 TRBJ1-5 -
TGTGCCAGCAGCTTCACGAGATATGGCTACACCTTC CASSFTRYGYTF TRBV9 - TRBJ1-2 few
TGCGCCAGCAGCCAGGCCGGGACAGGGAGTGAAGCTTTCTTT CASSQAGTGSEAFF TRBV4-1 TRBD1 TRBJ1-1 -
TGTGCCAGCAGTGACCGACTAGCGGGAAGGTACAATGAGCAGTTCTTC CASSDRLAGRYNEQFF TRBV6-1 TRBD2 TRBJ2-1 -
TGTGCCAGCTCACCACTTTCTAGCGGACTGAAAGAGACCCAGTACTTC CASSPLSSGLKETQYF TRBV18 TRBD2 TRBJ2-5 few
TGTGCCAGCAGTGACAGGGTAAAGACCTACGAGCAGTACTTC CASSDRVKTYEQYF TRBV2 - TRBJ2-7 -
TGTGCCAGTACCCCCGGACAGGGCTCACCCCTCCACTTT CASTPGQGSPLHF TRBV19 TRBD1 TRBJ1-6 -
TGTGCCAGCAGCGTAGGGGCGTCAGATCCTAAAGCTTTCTTT CASSVGASDPKAFF TRBV9 - TRBJ1-1 -
TGCGCCAGCAAATCGGAGGCAACTAATGAAAAACTGTTTTTT CASKSEATNEKLFF TRBV5-1 - TRBJ1-4 once
TGTGCCATCAGTGATCAGGGAGGCCAGCCCCAGCATTTT CAISDQGGQPQHF TRBV10-3 - TRBJ1-5 -
TGTGCCAGCAGCTTCAGTACCGGGGAGCTGTTTTTT CASSFSTGELFF TRBV5-5 - TRBJ2-2 -
TGTGCCAGCAGCAGACACCGTCGGACAGGGGCTAATTCACCCCTCCACTTT CASSRHRRTGANSPLHF TRBV5-8 TRBD1 TRBJ1-6 medium-sized
TGTGCCAGCAGGTCTAGCGGGAGGGGTGAGCAGTTCTTC CASRSSGRGEQFF TRBV6-5 TRBD2 TRBJ2-1 -
TGTGCCAGTAGTCCGGGGTCTGGGGGCGTACTGGTAGATACGCAGTATTTT CASSPGSGGVLVDTQYF TRBV19 - TRBJ2-3 once
TGTGCCAGCAGTGAAGCCAGGGGGATCCCCGGGACTGAAGCTTTCTTT CASSEARGIPGTEAFF TRBV6-1 TRBD1 TRBJ1-1 -
TGTGCCAGCAGCCCGGGACTAGCGGGGGGGCGGTTAAACCAAGAGACCCAGTACTTC CASSPGLAGGRLNQETQYF TRBV9 TRBD2 TRBJ2-5 -
TGTGCCGGGGCAGGGGGGAACTCTGGAAACACCATATATTTT CAGAGGNSGNTIYF TRBV30 TRBD1 TRBJ1-3 -
TGTGCCAGCAGGAGCCTCTCGGGTATGGATGAGCAGTTCTTC CASRSLSGMDEQFF TRBV6-5 - TRBJ2-1 -
TGTGCCAGCAGTGAAGGTTGGGACAGGGCCACCTACGAGCAGTACTTC CASSEGWDRATYEQYF TRBV6-1 TRBD1 TRBJ2-7 once
TGTGCCAGCAGTTACTCTAGTGGGAGCGACACTGAAGCTTTCTTT CASSYSSGSDTEAFF TRBV6-6 - TRBJ1-1 -
TGTGCCAGTAGCTTGACCCGGGACAGGCGCTATGGCTACACCTTC CASSLTRDRRYGYTF TRBV19 TRBD1 TRBJ1-2 -
TGTGCCAGCAGTTACGGTAGCGAGCAGTACTTC CASSYGSEQYF TRBV6-5 - TRBJ2-7 -
TGTGCCAGCAGCTTAGACAGGGTGAACACTGAAGCTTTCTTT CASSLDRVNTEAFF TRBV11-2 - TRBJ1-1 -
TGTGCCAGCTCACCATCTAGGACATCCCCCGGGGAGCTGTTTTTT CASSPSRTSPGELFF TRBV18 - TRBJ2-2 once
TGTGCCAGCAGTTCCCGGACAGGGGGCGCGACCTACGAGCAGTACTTC CASSSRTGGATYEQYF TRBV6-5 TRBD1 TRBJ2-7 -
TGTGCCAGCTCACAGACGATCCAGGGCCGAGGTCACAATGAGCAGTTCTTC CASSQTIQGRGHNEQFF TRBV18 - TRBJ2-1 -
TGTGCCAGCAGCTTCCTACAGACAGGGAATGAGCAGTTCTTC CASSFLQTGNEQFF TRBV7-2 TRBD1 TRBJ2-1 few
TGTGCCAGCAGCTTAGGCGGCCTGGCTGAAGCTTTCTTT CASSLGGLAEAFF TRBV7-9 - TRBJ1-1 -
TGCGCCAGCAGCCAAGATCCAGCGGGTGGCTACACCTTC CASSQDPAGGYTF TRBV4-3 - TRBJ1-2 few
TGTGCCAGCAGCTTGCAGCCGGGACTAGCGGGAGGGGGTGAGCAGTTCTTC CASSLQPGLAGGGEQFF TRBV5-5 TRBD2 TRBJ2-1 -
TGTGCCAGTAGCCTCTACACAGATACGCAGTATTTT CASSLYTDTQYF TRBV19 - TRBJ2-3 -
TGTGCCAGCAGGGGACTAGCGGGAGCGAACACCGGGGAGCTGTTTTTT CASRGLAGANTGELFF TRBV2 TRBD2 TRBJ2-2 -
TGTGCCAGCAGCCTTGGGACAGGGGCCGGCCAAGAGACCCAGTACTTC CASSLGTGAGQETQYF TRBV3-1/TRBV3-2 TRBD1 TRBJ2-5 -
TGTGCCAGCGGGGCCCGGTATGGGAACACTGAAGCTTTCTTT CASGARYGNTEAFF TRBV7-4 - TRBJ1-1 -
TGCGCCAGCAGCCAAGGGCGGGGCGGCCTAAGCACCTTC CASSQGRGGLSTF TRBV4-3 - TRBJ1-2 -
TGTGCCAGCTCACAAACCGGGACAGGGGGAGGCTACGAGCAGTACTTC CASSQTGTGGGYEQYF TRBV18 TRBD1 TRBJ2-7 -
TGTGCCAGCTCACCACCGGGAGGGGCTGGAGGAGAGACCCAGTACTTC CASSPPGGAGGETQYF TRBV18 TRBD2 TRBJ2-5 -